The 3 T cell receptor beta chains in this list originate from one sample, sequenced in a study of radiotherapy plus CTLA-4 blockade in lung cancer. Here immunoSEQ multiplex PCR was the method, and the copy in TCRdb shows in-frame clones only, minus some. The table includes fewer than 65,000 clones, 70% to 80% detected once. The sample consisted of peripheral blood, taken from a patient treated with radiotherapy plus ipilimumab. All receptors derive from a human donor with non-small cell lung cancer who had a complete response to radiotherapy plus ipilimumab.

V is TRBV2 and J is TRBJ1-2; TRBD1 is a possible D gene (5 bases). Trimming stripped 3 bases from V and 7 bases from J, with 15 bases between. This CDR3 comprises 14 residues. Germline V gene sequence: CDR1 SNHLY, CDR2 FYNNEI. In DNA form, the CDR3 reads TGTGCCAGCAGTGAGGGGGGGTCGGGGCTTGGCTACACCTTC. Protein product: CASSEGGSGLGYTF.

This clone appeared a few times. The chain combines TRBV2 with TRBJ1-2; tentatively, D is TRBD1 (5 bases). The CDR3 has 13 amino acids. Germline V gene lookup returns CDR1 SNHLY and CDR2 FYNNEI. V was pared by 2 bases and J by 4 bases, with 8 bases between. This CDR3 reads CASSEQGLYGYTF. CDR3 nucleotide sequence: TGTGCCAGCAGTGAACAGGGTCTCTATGGCTACACCTTC.

The rearrangement links TRBV18 to TRBJ2-7; 8 bases agree with TRBD2. The trim removed 4 bases at V and 2 bases at J, leaving 1 base unmatched. The germline V gene encodes CDR1 KGHSH and CDR2 LQKENI. The CDR3 contains 13 residues. CDR3 sequence (DNA): TGTGCCAGCTCACGCGGGGGGACCTACGAGCAGTACGTC. Encoded protein: CASSRGGTYEQYV.